Detailed here is one T cell receptor (beta chain). The clone's antigen remains unknown. Nothing much larger sits one base from this clone, and base qualities are not available. The CDR3 runs 14 residues from the cysteine to the phenylalanine. Left in the record is the CDR3 DNA by itself, 42 bases read in frame from the first base. Based on the germline V gene (reference sequence), the CDR1 and CDR2 sequences are WNHNN and SYGVQD. Between the V and J ends, shortened by 6 bases and 5 bases respectively, the junction contains 14 bases. These data are taken from a study of blood T cell repertoires in COVID-19 (dated by TCRdb to the early 2020s). About the investigation overall: Collaborator samples came from the United States, Italy and Spain and covered acute and convalescent phases of COVID-19. The prospective study material was composed of cDNA or gDNA derived from T cells, B-cell-depleted T cells, or PBMCs. The dataset comprised deeply sampled blood TCRbeta repertoires from subjects exposed to, actively infected with, or recovered from COVID-19. A freely available public database, intended as a resource for researchers studying the immune response to SARS-CoV-2, is where the repertoires were released. The samples were drawn from the first 160 participants of the ongoing ImmuneRACE study and from 950 to 1,500 subjects provided by 6 global collaborators. Nearly every sample came with metadata listing a de-identified subject ID, COVID-19 status, age in years and sex. HLA class I and class II types, where available, came from metadata supplied by the sample provider rather than from assay-based typing. Results the study describes overall, beyond this receptor: The quantity of clinical and demographic metadata differed by source and by participant and was supplied without curation.

In the prospective study, participants were 18 to 89 years old, resided in 24 geographic areas of the United States, and were enrolled through a virtual design. To assign participants to cohorts, the prospective study relied on clinical history that participants themselves reported in a screening survey and a study questionnaire. Exposed participants had been in contact, within 2 weeks of entering the study, with a person who had a PCR-confirmed or clinician-diagnosed case of COVID-19. In the prospective study, mobile phlebotomists collected whole blood, serum and a nasopharyngeal or oropharyngeal swab from each participant. Prospective study participants could optionally give additional blood draws and questionnaires over an approximately two-month period. Prospective study blood samples were shipped either frozen or at room temperature before DNA extraction. The immunoSEQ Assay, a bias-controlled multiplex PCR, was used to amplify TCRbeta CDR3 regions from genomic DNA. Per the original workflow: Within the assay, amplification of reference gene primers was used to estimate how many nucleated cells each sample contained. To quantify the absolute abundance of each unique TCRbeta CDR3 rearrangement, sequence reads were collapsed and filtered. For each sample, productive Simpson clonality was calculated by taking the square root of Simpson's diversity index across productive rearrangements. TCRdb took this table from immuneACCESS and kept in-frame rearrangements with V and J called. Such tables lack part of the clones; where checked against another copy, unresolved V genes explain under half of the gap, and the rest is unexplained. D and trimming were read from the DNA, whereas the V and J calls and clone size are those reported in that table. The sample profile shows under 450,000 clones; 90% to 95% of them were found once. The ten largest clones represent more than 0.85% of the sample.

Sequencing input: PBMCs or T cells enriched from blood (not recorded which). The chain is made from TRBV10-1 and TRBJ1-5; the D gene is perhaps TRBD1, from 5 matching bases. The TCR was taken from a woman aged 40 to 49 who had been exposed to COVID-19. The DNA sequence is given as TGCGCCAGCAGCCTGGGGGGAGACGATCAGCCCCAGCATTTT. It codes for CASSLGGDDQPQHF.